The rows below give T cell receptor beta chains drawn from one sample of a study of response to subunit inactivated influenza vaccine. Using its own MiXCR run on the RT-PCR reads, TCRdb lists one record per CDR3 protein. The sample holds hundreds of thousands of distinct CDR3 sequences, approximately 15% seen once. The source was PBMCs from blood, collected 14 to 15 days before vaccination. These receptors all come from a man between 45 and 60 years old who received an inactivated influenza vaccine. Both conserved end residues are part of each CDR3. D genes are given only for firm matches. Size is stated for part of the rows, as once, few or many counts, or as a class when the clone is expanded.

d_gene: NA; v_gene: TRBV28; abundance: NA; j_gene: TRBJ1-1; CDR3nt: TGTGCCAGCAGTCCTCAGTGGCAGGGCACTGAAGCTTTCTTT; CDR3aa: CASSPQWQGTEAFF
d_gene: TRBD1; v_gene: TRBV4-2; abundance: few; j_gene: TRBJ1-1; CDR3nt: TGTGCCAGCAGCCATAGACAGGGTAGTACTGAAGCTTTCTTT; CDR3aa: CASSHRQGSTEAFF
d_gene: TRBD2; v_gene: TRBV7-2; abundance: NA; j_gene: TRBJ2-1; CDR3nt: TGTGCCAGCAGCGTAGACAGTGTTGCGGGAGTTGAGCAGTTCTTC; CDR3aa: CASSVDSVAGVEQFF
d_gene: TRBD1; v_gene: TRBV7-2; abundance: NA; j_gene: TRBJ1-2; CDR3nt: TGTGCCAGCAGCATTGACAGGGGGCCCTATGGCTACACCTTC; CDR3aa: CASSIDRGPYGYTF
d_gene: NA; v_gene: TRBV14; abundance: NA; j_gene: TRBJ2-3; CDR3nt: TGTGCCAGCAGCCAAGGAGGGATCGGCACAGATACGCAGTATTTT; CDR3aa: CASSQGGIGTDTQYF
d_gene: NA; v_gene: TRBV24-1; abundance: NA; j_gene: TRBJ2-5; CDR3nt: TGTGCCACCAGTGATTTCGGGGGCCATGAGACCCAGTACTTC; CDR3aa: CATSDFGGHETQYF
d_gene: TRBD2; v_gene: TRBV5-1; abundance: few; j_gene: TRBJ2-7; CDR3nt: TGCGCCAGCAGCAAGTCAGCGGGAGAGTTCTACGAGCAGTACTTC; CDR3aa: CASSKSAGEFYEQYF
d_gene: TRBD1; v_gene: TRBV5-1; abundance: few; j_gene: TRBJ2-7; CDR3nt: TGCGCCAGCAGCTTGGCCGTTGACAGGGTCTACGAGCAGTACTTC; CDR3aa: CASSLAVDRVYEQYF
d_gene: NA; v_gene: TRBV12-3/TRBV12-4; abundance: many; j_gene: TRBJ2-4; CDR3nt: TGTGCCAGCAGTTTCGGGGAGAACATTCAGTACTTC; CDR3aa: CASSFGENIQYF
d_gene: TRBD2; v_gene: TRBV7-3; abundance: NA; j_gene: TRBJ2-1; CDR3nt: TGTGCCAGCAGGTTGACTAGCACAAAGCAGTTCTTC; CDR3aa: CASRLTSTKQFF
d_gene: TRBD1; v_gene: TRBV7-9; abundance: many; j_gene: TRBJ2-7; CDR3nt: TGTGCCAGCAGTCCGACAGGGGTTGAGCAGTACTTC; CDR3aa: CASSPTGVEQYF
d_gene: NA; v_gene: TRBV12-3/TRBV12-4; abundance: few; j_gene: TRBJ2-4; CDR3nt: TGTGCCAGCAGTTTAAGGCGATACAAAAACATTCAGTACTTC; CDR3aa: CASSLRRYKNIQYF
d_gene: TRBD2; v_gene: TRBV6-1; abundance: NA; j_gene: TRBJ2-3; CDR3nt: TGTGCCAGCTCAATGGGACTAGCAGGCGCAGATACGCAGTATTTT; CDR3aa: CASSMGLAGADTQYF
d_gene: TRBD2; v_gene: TRBV12-3/TRBV12-4; abundance: NA; j_gene: TRBJ2-5; CDR3nt: TGTGCCAGCAGTGCCCCTCGCCGACTAGCGGGGGCGAGGGAGACCCAGTACTTC; CDR3aa: CASSAPRRLAGARETQYF
d_gene: TRBD1; v_gene: TRBV30; abundance: NA; j_gene: TRBJ2-5; CDR3nt: TGTGCCTGGACCCCGGGACAGGTATACCAAGAGACCCAGTACTTC; CDR3aa: CAWTPGQVYQETQYF
d_gene: TRBD1; v_gene: TRBV4-2; abundance: NA; j_gene: TRBJ1-5; CDR3nt: TGTGCCAGCAGCCAGTCCTTTACCCTGACAGGGAACCAGCCCCAGCATTTT; CDR3aa: CASSQSFTLTGNQPQHF
d_gene: NA; v_gene: TRBV12-3/TRBV12-4; abundance: few; j_gene: TRBJ1-1; CDR3nt: TGTGCCAGCAGTTCCCGATCGACAGGCTGGAACACTGAAGCTTTCTTT; CDR3aa: CASSSRSTGWNTEAFF
d_gene: TRBD1; v_gene: TRBV5-1; abundance: many; j_gene: TRBJ2-1; CDR3nt: TGCGCCAGCAGCCCCAGACAGGGGGGCAATGAGCAGTTCTTC; CDR3aa: CASSPRQGGNEQFF
d_gene: NA; v_gene: TRBV29-1; abundance: few; j_gene: TRBJ2-3; CDR3nt: TGCAGCGTTGGACTGCTCACAGATACGCAGTATTTT; CDR3aa: CSVGLLTDTQYF
d_gene: NA; v_gene: TRBV19; abundance: few; j_gene: TRBJ2-3; CDR3nt: TGTGCCAGTAGTATAGGAAGCCAGTACGGGACTCACACAGATACGCAGTATTTT; CDR3aa: CASSIGSQYGTHTDTQYF
d_gene: NA; v_gene: TRBV7-2; abundance: NA; j_gene: TRBJ2-4; CDR3nt: TGTGCCAGCAGCGAGGAGGGGGCTGGTGCCAAAAACATTCAGTACTTC; CDR3aa: CASSEEGAGAKNIQYF
d_gene: NA; v_gene: TRBV6-4; abundance: few; j_gene: TRBJ2-2; CDR3nt: TGTGCCAGCAGTGACCGAGACGCCGGGGAGCTGTTTTTT; CDR3aa: CASSDRDAGELFF
d_gene: NA; v_gene: TRBV5-1; abundance: many; j_gene: TRBJ2-3; CDR3nt: TGCGCCAGCAGCTTGAGCCCCCTGGACACAGATACGCAGTATTTT; CDR3aa: CASSLSPLDTDTQYF
d_gene: NA; v_gene: TRBV12-3/TRBV12-4; abundance: few; j_gene: TRBJ1-5; CDR3nt: TGTGCCAGCAGTTCCGAGACACCATATAGCAATCAGCCCCAGCATTTT; CDR3aa: CASSSETPYSNQPQHF
d_gene: NA; v_gene: TRBV6-4; abundance: few; j_gene: TRBJ1-2; CDR3nt: TGTGCCAGCAGTGACGATGCAGGGTCTGGCTACACCTTC; CDR3aa: CASSDDAGSGYTF
d_gene: NA; v_gene: TRBV10-3; abundance: few; j_gene: TRBJ2-1; CDR3nt: TGTGCCATCAGAGGAGGGTATGATGGGAGGTGGAATGAGCAGTTCTTC; CDR3aa: CAIRGGYDGRWNEQFF